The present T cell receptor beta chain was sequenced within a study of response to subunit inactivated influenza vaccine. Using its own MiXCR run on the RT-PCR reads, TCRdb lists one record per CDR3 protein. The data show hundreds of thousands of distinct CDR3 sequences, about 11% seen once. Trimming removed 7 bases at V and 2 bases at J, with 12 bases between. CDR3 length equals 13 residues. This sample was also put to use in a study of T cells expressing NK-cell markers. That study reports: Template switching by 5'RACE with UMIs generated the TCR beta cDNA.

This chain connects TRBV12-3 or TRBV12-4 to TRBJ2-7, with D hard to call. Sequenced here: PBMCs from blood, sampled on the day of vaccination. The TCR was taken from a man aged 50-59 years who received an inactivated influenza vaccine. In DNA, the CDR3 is TGTGCCAGCACTCACGACGGACCCTACGAGCAGTACTTC. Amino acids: CASTHDGPYEQYF.